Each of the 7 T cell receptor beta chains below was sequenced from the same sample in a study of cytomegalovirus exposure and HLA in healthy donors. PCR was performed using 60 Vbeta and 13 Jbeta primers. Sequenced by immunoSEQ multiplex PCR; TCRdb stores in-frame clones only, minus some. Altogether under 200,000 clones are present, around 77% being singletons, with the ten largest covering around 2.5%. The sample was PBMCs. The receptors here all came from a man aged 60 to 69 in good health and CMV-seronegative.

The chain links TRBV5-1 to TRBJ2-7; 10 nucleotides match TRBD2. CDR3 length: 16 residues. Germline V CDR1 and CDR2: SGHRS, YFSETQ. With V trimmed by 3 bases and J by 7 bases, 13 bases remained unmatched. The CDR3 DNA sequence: TGCGCCAGCAGCTCCCTGCACCTAGCGGGAGCAGGTGAGCAGTACTTC. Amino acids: CASSSLHLAGAGEQYF.

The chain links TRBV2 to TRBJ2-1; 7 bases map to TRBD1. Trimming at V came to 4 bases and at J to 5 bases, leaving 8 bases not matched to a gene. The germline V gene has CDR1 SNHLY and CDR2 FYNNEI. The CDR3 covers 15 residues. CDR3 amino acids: CASSGDSPGHNEQFF. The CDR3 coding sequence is TGTGCCAGCAGTGGGGACAGCCCTGGACACAATGAGCAGTTCTTC.

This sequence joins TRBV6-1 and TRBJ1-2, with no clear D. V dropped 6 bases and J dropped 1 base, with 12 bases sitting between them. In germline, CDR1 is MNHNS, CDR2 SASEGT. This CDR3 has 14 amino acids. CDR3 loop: CASRARGFNYGYTF. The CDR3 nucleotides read TGTGCCAGCAGGGCTCGGGGATTTAACTATGGCTACACCTTC.

Here the CDR3 reads CASSLGQRGYGYTF. CDR3 sequence (DNA): TGCGCCAGCAGCTTGGGACAACGGGGCTATGGCTACACCTTC. This sequence joins TRBV5-1 and TRBJ1-2; D uncertain. Germline assignment: CDR1 SGHRS and CDR2 YFSETQ. V lost 0 bases, J lost 4 bases, and 10 bases lay in between. The CDR3 has 14 residues. Looking up the rest from reference TRBV5-1 and TRBJ1-2 gives the full variable domain: KAGVTQTPRYLIKTRGQQVTLSCSPISGHRSVSWYQQTPGQGLQFLFEYFSETQRNKGNFPGRFSGRQFSNSRSEMNVSTLELGDSALYLCASSLGQRGYGYTFGSGTRLTVV.

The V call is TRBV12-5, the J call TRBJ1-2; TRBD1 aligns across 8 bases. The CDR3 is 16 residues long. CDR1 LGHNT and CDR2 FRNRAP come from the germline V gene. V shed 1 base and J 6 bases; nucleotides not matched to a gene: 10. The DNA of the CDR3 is TGTGCTAGTGGTTTGGAGACAGGGGTAGGTTCGGATGGCTACACCTTC. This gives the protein CASGLETGVGSDGYTF.

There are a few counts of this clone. CDR3 protein: CASSSDRVQAFF. As DNA, the CDR3 is TGTGCCAGCAGTTCAGACAGGGTACAAGCTTTCTTT. V and J are TRBV28 and TRBJ1-1, with 7 bases matching TRBD1. After removal of 4 bases from V and 9 bases from J, the junction contained 5 bases not matched to a gene. The length of the CDR3 is 12 residues. Germline-derived CDR1 and CDR2 are MDHEN and SYDVKM.

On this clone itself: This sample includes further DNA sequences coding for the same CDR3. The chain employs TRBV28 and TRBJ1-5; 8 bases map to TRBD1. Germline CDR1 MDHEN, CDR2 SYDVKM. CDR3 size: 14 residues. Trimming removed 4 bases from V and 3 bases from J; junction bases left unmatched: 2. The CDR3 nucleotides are TGTGCCAGCAGTTCAGGGGGCCTCAATCAGCCCCAGCATTTT. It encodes CASSSGGLNQPQHF. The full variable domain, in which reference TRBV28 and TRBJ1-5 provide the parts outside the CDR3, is DVKVTQSSRYLVKRTGEKVFLECVQDMDHENMFWYRQDPGLGLRLIYFSYDVKMKEKGDIPEGYSVSREKKERFSLILESASTNQTSMYLCASSSGGLNQPQHFGDGTRLSIL.